The entry that follows covers one TCR beta chain sequence. Its antigen is still unknown. This entry belongs to a study of T cells in localized non-small cell lung cancer. V lost 0 bases, J lost 0 bases, and 14 bases lay in between. Per germline, CDR1 PRHDT and CDR2 FYEKMQ (reference sequence). The CDR3 has 17 residues. The study's findings and limits: Uninvolved adjacent lung showed peak T cell clonality, exceeding tumor. For the top 100 tumor clones, a median approximately 59 also appeared in adjacent lung.

Measured with immunoSEQ multiplex PCR; TCRdb has only the in-frame clones, and not every one. This table holds tens of thousands of clones, 90% to 95% found once. The J gene is TRBJ1-2, the V gene TRBV13, with a possible D match to TRBD1 (5 bases). This receptor was identified in a woman aged 35-75 years with stage I lung adenocarcinoma. This specimen consisted of peripheral blood, obtained before any cancer treatment. The CDR3 region is CASSLGHRRASNYGYTF. The CDR3 bases are TGTGCCAGCAGCTTAGGCCATCGCAGGGCGTCTAACTATGGCTACACCTTC.